The rows below give T cell receptor beta chains drawn from one sample of a study of OX40 agonist ivuxolimab in advanced cancers. Only in-frame clones appear in the TCRdb table, and some are missing; sequencing was by immunoSEQ multiplex PCR. The sample includes 75,000 to 100,000 clones, approximately 91% of them seen just once. The source material was CD4+ or CD8+ T cells sorted from blood, sampled in a trial of the OX40 agonist ivuxolimab. Every receptor here comes from an adult with an advanced solid tumor such as melanoma, head and neck, liver or kidney cancer. Each CDR3 is given with its conserved first and last residue. Fields, in order: clone size, V gene, D gene, J gene, CDR3 protein, CDR3 DNA. A D gene is named only where the DNA matches it firmly. The size entry is marked missing in some rows and otherwise reads once, few, many or a size class.

-	TRBV7-9	TRBD2	TRBJ2-2	CASSLLATSIGELFF	TGTGCCAGCAGCTTATTGGCGACTAGCATCGGGGAGCTGTTTTTT
once	TRBV7-3	-	TRBJ1-1	CASSLLGGTQEAFF	TGTGCCAGCAGCTTACTGGGGGGGACGCAGGAAGCTTTCTTT
-	TRBV7-5	-	TRBJ2-5	CARRVTSVSRKETQYF	TGTGCCAGAAGAGTCACCTCGGTCAGCAGGAAAGAGACCCAGTACTTC
-	TRBV6-1	-	TRBJ1-2	CASQEARDGYTF	TGTGCGTCGCAGGAGGCCAGGGACGGCTACACCTTC
-	TRBV6-5	-	TRBJ2-7	CASSERSEQYF	TGTGCCAGCAGTGAACGATCCGAGCAGTACTTC
-	TRBV19	TRBD1	TRBJ1-1	CASGGGRGTEAFF	TGTGCCAGTGGAGGGGGCCGGGGCACTGAAGCTTTCTTT
-	TRBV4-3	TRBD2	TRBJ2-1	CASSRGLAVDNEQFF	TGCGCCAGCAGCCGGGGACTAGCGGTTGACAATGAGCAGTTCTTC
once	TRBV6-1	TRBD1	TRBJ2-2	CASSADRSLTGELFF	TGTGCCAGCAGTGCGGACAGGAGCCTCACCGGGGAGCTGTTTTTT
-	TRBV18	TRBD1	TRBJ1-6	CASSPDRGNSPLHF	TGTGCCAGCTCACCGGACAGGGGTAATTCACCCCTCCACTTT
-	TRBV18	TRBD1	TRBJ2-7	CASSGTGVHEQYF	TGTGCCAGTTCCGGGACAGGGGTCCACGAGCAGTACTTC
-	TRBV7-9	-	TRBJ2-1	CASSPLNGRDPYNEQFF	TGTGCCAGCAGCCCTCTGAACGGGCGGGACCCCTACAATGAGCAGTTCTTC
-	TRBV19	TRBD2	TRBJ2-2	CASRPGLGNTGELFF	TGTGCCAGCCGACCGGGACTAGGGAACACCGGGGAGCTGTTTTTT
few	TRBV28	-	TRBJ1-3	CASSLWPGNTIYF	TGTGCCAGCAGTCTCTGGCCTGGAAACACCATATATTTT
-	TRBV29-1	-	TRBJ1-1	CSGTGAMNTEAFF	TGCAGCGGCACCGGCGCCATGAACACTGAAGCTTTCTTT
-	TRBV7-2	-	TRBJ2-5	CASSPGLPPTQYF	TGTGCCAGCAGCCCCGGGTTGCCCCCGACCCAGTACTTC
-	TRBV27	TRBD2	TRBJ2-1	CASSPGLAALSSYNEQFF	TGTGCCAGCAGTCCCGGGCTAGCGGCTCTTAGCTCCTACAATGAGCAGTTCTTC
-	TRBV7-8	-	TRBJ2-7	CASSSLDTFKGEQYF	TGTGCCAGCAGCTCCCTGGACACATTTAAGGGCGAGCAGTACTTC
-	TRBV11-2	-	TRBJ2-2	CASSLEFRGRSGELFF	TGTGCCAGCAGCTTGGAGTTCAGGGGTCGATCCGGGGAGCTGTTTTTT
-	TRBV6-1	TRBD2	TRBJ2-5	CASSVGIAGGPMETQYF	TGTGCCAGCAGTGTGGGAATAGCGGGAGGGCCGATGGAGACCCAGTACTTC
-	TRBV9	TRBD1	TRBJ2-7	CASSPGQGNYEQYF	TGTGCCAGCAGCCCGGGACAGGGAAACTACGAGCAGTACTTC